This TCR beta chain was captured by sequencing in a study of blood T cell repertoires in COVID-19. Study information: T cells, B-cell-depleted T cells, or PBMCs supplied cDNA or gDNA.

The CDR3 is made up of 14 amino acids. The V end lost 5 bases, the J end lost 1 base, and 11 bases lay between the germline ends. Germline values: CDR1 MNHEY, CDR2 SMNVEV (reference sequence). Authors' methods: The authors estimated nucleated cell counts from reference gene primer amplification. Clones were sequenced by immunoSEQ multiplex PCR, and TCRdb holds only the in-frame ones, with some missing. V and J calls plus clone size are reproduced from that table; the DNA served to infer D and trimming. The table shows around 100,000 clones, with 85% occurring only once. The TCR sequence derives from a human donor in a cohort sampled during active COVID-19. Input material: peripheral blood. The chain recombines TRBV27 with TRBJ1-1; tentative D call: TRBD1 (6 bases). Here the CDR3 reads CASSGGHTNTEAFF. DNA for the CDR3: TGTGCCAGCAGTGGGGGACACACGAACACTGAAGCTTTCTTT.